One and the same sample provided the 10 T cell receptor beta chains below, sequenced in a study of T-cell reconstitution after alpha-beta-depleted transplantation in children. During its preparation, the TCRbeta library received unique molecular identifiers. TCRdb independently ran MiXCR on the PCR reads; one entry per CDR3 protein. Here the sample spans a few hundred thousand distinct CDR3 sequences, over 9% being singletons. The sample consisted of PBMCs from the stem cell graft donor, taken from the stem cell graft. The source is a human donor who donated a stem cell graft to a child with acute lymphoblastic leukemia.

The rearrangement links TRBV2 to TRBJ2-4; TRBD2 matches 8 bases. The CDR3 spans 14 residues. V was clipped by 3 bases and J by 7 bases; unmatched bases: 5. CDR1 SNHLY and CDR2 FYNNEI come from the germline V gene. The CDR3 DNA reads as TGTGCCAGCAGTGAGAGCGGGAGAGGGAACATTCAGTACTTC. This sequence encodes CASSESGRGNIQYF.

This clonotype has at least ten counts. The rearrangement uses TRBV5-1 and TRBJ2-3; perhaps TRBD2 as D (5 bases). The ends were cut back, 0 bases at V and 6 bases at J, with 11 bases in the middle. CDR1 is SGHRS and CDR2 is YFSETQ in the germline V gene. CDR3 length equals 14 residues. The CDR3 sequence: CASSLDGIEDTQYF. DNA for the CDR3: TGCGCCAGCAGCTTGGACGGGATCGAGGATACGCAGTATTTT.

This chain links TRBV29-1 with TRBJ2-3; 11 nucleotides align to TRBD2. CDR1 and CDR2 (germline): SQVTM, ANQGSEA. This CDR3 contains 17 residues. Trimming removed 4 bases from V and 5 bases from J; junction bases left unmatched: 14. CDR3 bases: TGCAGCGTTGTTTCTAGCGGGAGGAACGACCGTGGAGATACGCAGTATTTT. Residues: CSVVSSGRNDRGDTQYF.

This clonotype was seen more than once but under ten times. The chain employs TRBV3-1 and TRBJ2-5; TRBD1 matches 7 bases. With 0 bases clipped from V and 1 base from J, the junction kept 5 bases outside the gene matches. This CDR3 region has 16 residues. The germline V gene has CDR1 LGHDT and CDR2 YNNKEL (reference sequence). CDR3 region: CASSQEGTVFQETQYF. As DNA, the CDR3 is TGTGCCAGCAGCCAAGAGGGGACAGTTTTCCAAGAGACCCAGTACTTC.

This clonotype has more than one count but fewer than ten. V gene TRBV6-5 combines with J gene TRBJ2-3; TRBD2 is a possible D gene (5 bases). Trimming stripped 2 bases from V and 1 base from J, with 10 bases between. This CDR3 contains 15 residues. The V gene's germline CDR1 is MNHEY and CDR2 SVGAGI. The CDR3 reads CASSYGWGGTDTQYF. CDR3 coding DNA: TGTGCCAGCAGTTACGGCTGGGGAGGCACAGATACGCAGTATTTT.

V is TRBV4-2 and J is TRBJ2-1; 8 bases map to TRBD1. This CDR3 has 17 residues. The germline V gene encodes CDR1 LGHNA and CDR2 YNFKEQ. V trimming: 4 bases; J trimming: 6 bases; junction bases outside the gene matches: 14. Written as DNA, the CDR3 is TGTGCCAGCAGCCTCCCTCAGGGGGCCATGGGGTGCAATGAGCAGTTCTTC. Encoded protein: CASSLPQGAMGCNEQFF.

In its sample, this clonotype was seen a few times. The rearrangement uses TRBV11-3 and TRBJ2-3; D is uncertain. Germline V gene lookup returns CDR1 SGHNT and CDR2 YENEEA. Trimming left V 1 base short and J 6 bases short, with 14 bases between. The CDR3 sequence is 15 residues long. CDR3 sequence reads: CASSLGPPMPDTQYF. The CDR3, as DNA: TGTGCCAGCAGCTTAGGACCTCCTATGCCGGATACGCAGTATTTT. Together with reference TRBV11-3 and TRBJ2-3, the CDR3 gives the full variable domain: EAGVVQSPRYKIIEKKQPVAFWCNPISGHNTLYWYLQNLGQGPELLIRYENEEAVDDSQLPKDRFSAERLKGVDSTLKIQPAELGDSAVYLCASSLGPPMPDTQYFGPGTRLTVL.

This clonotype was seen a few times. V is TRBV12-3 or TRBV12-4 and J is TRBJ2-1; D is unclear. The CDR3 has 15 residues. Between the trimmed V and J ends, which lost 2 bases and 5 bases, there was a span of 13 bases. CDR3 coding DNA: TGTGCCAGCAGTTTAAGGTCCGGGTTGAACAATGAGCAGTTCTTC. Protein sequence: CASSLRSGLNNEQFF.

This clonotype was counted many times. The chain combines TRBV5-1 with TRBJ2-5; D possibly corresponds to TRBD2 (7 bases). V was pared by 3 bases and J by 5 bases, with 14 bases between. The CDR3 sequence is 14 residues long. CDR1 and CDR2 (germline): SGHRS, YFSETQ. CDR3 amino acids: CASSSLGGGETQYF. CDR3 sequence (DNA): TGCGCCAGCAGCTCCCTGGGGGGGGGCGAGACCCAGTACTTC.

This clonotype turned up a few times. The chain couples TRBV7-9 to TRBJ2-5, with TRBD2 matching over 8 bases. Germline V gives CDR1 SEHNR, CDR2 FQNEAQ (reference sequence). The CDR3 contains 16 residues. After removal of 1 base from V and 4 bases from J, the junction contained 8 bases not matched to a gene. CDR3 amino acids: CASSLGEREIGETQYF. The CDR3 DNA reads as TGTGCCAGCAGCTTAGGAGAGCGGGAGATCGGAGAGACCCAGTACTTC. The full variable domain, rest sourced from reference TRBV7-9 and TRBJ2-5, is DTGVSQNPRHKITKRGQNVTFRCDPISEHNRLYWYRQTLGQGPEFLTYFQNEAQLEKSRLLSDRFSAERPKGSFSTLEIQRTEQGDSAMYLCASSLGEREIGETQYFGPGTRLLVL.